This TCR beta chain was observed in a study of T cells in pancreatic ductal adenocarcinoma. Study-wide findings and caveats: No significant tumor-blood clonality difference; means were about 0.12 and 0.073.

Only in-frame clones appear in the TCRdb table, and some are missing; sequencing was by immunoSEQ multiplex PCR. The table has about 2,600 clones, 70% to 80% seen once. This CDR3 is 15 amino acids long. V shed 2 bases, J shed 5 bases, and the junction held 10 bases outside the gene matches. The germline gives CDR1 GTSNPN, CDR2 SVGIG (reference sequence). In the case of this clone: The antigen is not known.

Selected pancreatic ductal adenocarcinoma patients had undergone surgery without neoadjuvant therapy. Sequenced material: pancreatic tumor tissue. The TCR was taken from a human donor with pancreatic ductal adenocarcinoma. V gene TRBV30 combines with J gene TRBJ2-5, with 8 bases that match TRBD1. The CDR3 sequence is CAWSLMQGAGETQYF. The CDR3 nucleotides are TGTGCCTGGAGTTTAATGCAGGGGGCTGGGGAGACCCAGTACTTC. Combining the CDR3 with reference TRBV30 and TRBJ2-5 gives the whole variable domain SQTIHQWPATLVQPVGSPLSLECTVEGTSNPNLYWYRQAAGRGLQLLFYSVGIGQISSEVPQNLSASRPQDRQFILSSKKLLLSDSGFYLCAWSLMQGAGETQYFGPGTRLLVL.